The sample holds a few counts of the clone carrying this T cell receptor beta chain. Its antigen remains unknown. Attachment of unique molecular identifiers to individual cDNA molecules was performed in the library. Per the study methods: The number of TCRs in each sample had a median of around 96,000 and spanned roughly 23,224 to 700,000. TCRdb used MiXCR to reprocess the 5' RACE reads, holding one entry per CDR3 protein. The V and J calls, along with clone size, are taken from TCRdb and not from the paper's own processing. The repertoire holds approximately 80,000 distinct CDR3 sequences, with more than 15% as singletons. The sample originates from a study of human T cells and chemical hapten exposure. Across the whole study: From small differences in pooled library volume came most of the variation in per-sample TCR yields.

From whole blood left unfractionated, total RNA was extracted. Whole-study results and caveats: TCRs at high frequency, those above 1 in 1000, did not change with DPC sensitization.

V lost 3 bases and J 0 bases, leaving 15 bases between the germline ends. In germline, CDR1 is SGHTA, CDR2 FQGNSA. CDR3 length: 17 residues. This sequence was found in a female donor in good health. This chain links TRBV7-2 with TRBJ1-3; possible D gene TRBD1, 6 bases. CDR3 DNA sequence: TGTGCCAGCAGCTTTCCCCGGGACACCTACTCTGGAAACACCATATATTTT. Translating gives CASSFPRDTYSGNTIYF. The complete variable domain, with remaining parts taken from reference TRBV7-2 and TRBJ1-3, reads GAGVSQSPSNKVTEKGKDVELRCDPISGHTALYWYRQSLGQGLEFLIYFQGNSAPDKSGLPSDRFSAERTGGSVSTLTIQRTQQEDSAVYLCASSFPRDTYSGNTIYFGEGSWLTVV.